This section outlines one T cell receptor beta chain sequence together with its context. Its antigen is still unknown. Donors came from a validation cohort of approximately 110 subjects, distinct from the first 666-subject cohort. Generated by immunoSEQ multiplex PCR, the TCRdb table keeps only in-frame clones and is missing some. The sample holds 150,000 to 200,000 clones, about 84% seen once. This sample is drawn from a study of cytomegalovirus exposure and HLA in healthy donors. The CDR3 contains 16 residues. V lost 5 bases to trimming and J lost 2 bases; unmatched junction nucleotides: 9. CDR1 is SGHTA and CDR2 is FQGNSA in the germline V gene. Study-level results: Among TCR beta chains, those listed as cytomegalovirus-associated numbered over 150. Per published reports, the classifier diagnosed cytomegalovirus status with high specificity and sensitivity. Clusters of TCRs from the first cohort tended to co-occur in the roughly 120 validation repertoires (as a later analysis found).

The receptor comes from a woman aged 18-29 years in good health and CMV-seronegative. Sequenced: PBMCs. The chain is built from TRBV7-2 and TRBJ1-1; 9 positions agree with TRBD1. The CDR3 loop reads CASSPGVGQGNTEAFF. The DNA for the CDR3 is TGTGCCAGCAGCCCAGGTGTGGGACAGGGCAACACTGAAGCTTTCTTT.